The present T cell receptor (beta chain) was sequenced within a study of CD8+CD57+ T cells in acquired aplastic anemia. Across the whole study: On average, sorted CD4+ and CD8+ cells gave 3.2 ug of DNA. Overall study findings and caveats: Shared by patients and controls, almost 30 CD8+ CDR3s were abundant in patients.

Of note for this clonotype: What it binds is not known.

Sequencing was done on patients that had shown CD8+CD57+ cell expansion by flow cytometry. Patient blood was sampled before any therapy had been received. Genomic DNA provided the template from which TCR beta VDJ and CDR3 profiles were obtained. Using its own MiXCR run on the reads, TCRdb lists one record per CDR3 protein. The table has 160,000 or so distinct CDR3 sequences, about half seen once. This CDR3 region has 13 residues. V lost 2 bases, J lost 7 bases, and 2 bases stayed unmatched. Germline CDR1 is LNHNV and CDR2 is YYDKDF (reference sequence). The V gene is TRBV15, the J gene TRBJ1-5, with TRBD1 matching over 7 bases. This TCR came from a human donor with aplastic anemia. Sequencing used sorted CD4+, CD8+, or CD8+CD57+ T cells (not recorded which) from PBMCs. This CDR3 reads CATSRNRGQPQHF. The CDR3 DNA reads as TGTGCCACCAGCAGAAACAGGGGCCAGCCCCAGCATTTT.